The clone carrying this TCR beta chain has a handful of counts. Its target is not known. Sequencing was performed with immunoSEQ multiplex PCR; in TCRdb, only in-frame clones are kept and a portion is missing. Of 130,000 to 150,000 clones detected, 90% to 95% appear once; the ten largest clones hold 3.8%. The source of the sample is a study of T cell responses to AZD1222 COVID-19 vaccine. Study observations and caveats: Sampling that yielded the repertoires occurred only after the peak T cell response. Close to half of spike-specific TCRs reportedly recognize unmutated variant regions. The number of AZD1222 recipients seropositive at baseline was only five or six. CD4 TCRs associated with vaccination spanned spike, dominating at 160-218 and 743-854.

Germline assignment: CDR1 SGHDN and CDR2 FVKESK. With 0 bases removed from V and 8 bases from J, the gap between germline ends came to 10 bases. This CDR3 is 13 amino acids long. V and J are TRBV14 and TRBJ1-1; D is unresolved. The input for sequencing was peripheral blood, taken 28 days after the second AZD1222 dose. The receptor's source is an adult who received the AZD1222 COVID-19 vaccine. The CDR3, as DNA: TGTGCCAGCAGCCAAGAGAGGGCCCGAGAAGCTTTCTTT. Amino acid sequence: CASSQERAREAFF.